The rows below give T cell receptor beta chains drawn from one sample of a study of blood T cell repertoires in COVID-19. TCRdb's table, derived via immunoSEQ multiplex PCR, lists solely in-frame clones and lacks some. The sample consists of about 280,000 clones, around 90% of them appearing once. The source material was PBMCs or T cells enriched from blood (not recorded which). Source of these receptors: a woman aged 18-29 years with acute COVID-19. CDR3s include the opening cysteine and the closing phenylalanine or tryptophan. The listing skips clone size in some rows; elsewhere it reads once, few, many or a size class.

abundance: .; v_gene: TRBV5-1; CDR3aa: CASSFPGDKQFF
abundance: few; v_gene: TRBV18; CDR3aa: CASSPPRNEQFF
abundance: .; v_gene: TRBV6-1; CDR3aa: CASSDSGLGTDTQYF
abundance: .; v_gene: TRBV5-1; CDR3aa: CASSLDNEQFF
abundance: .; v_gene: TRBV28; CDR3aa: CASSLRDAGTYEQYF
abundance: once; v_gene: TRBV24-1; CDR3aa: CATSGQGGPDEQFF
abundance: .; v_gene: TRBV5-1; CDR3aa: CASSLAGTSGLTDTQYF
abundance: .; v_gene: TRBV18; CDR3aa: CASSPTAQNTEAFF
abundance: .; v_gene: TRBV6-2/TRBV6-3; CDR3aa: CASSYLGTGANQPQHF
abundance: .; v_gene: TRBV7-3; CDR3aa: CASSLFPGLAQFF
abundance: .; v_gene: TRBV10-1; CDR3aa: CASSEGLLLFF
abundance: .; v_gene: TRBV28; CDR3aa: CASRQGALHYGYTF
abundance: .; v_gene: TRBV7-2; CDR3aa: CASSPGTSGGLDEQYF
abundance: .; v_gene: TRBV18; CDR3aa: CASSAGQGIETQYF
abundance: .; v_gene: TRBV27; CDR3aa: CASSLSPWWSGGYTF
abundance: .; v_gene: TRBV6-5; CDR3aa: CASSYGGIPDTQYF
abundance: .; v_gene: TRBV24-1; CDR3aa: CATSTGGHEQFF
abundance: .; v_gene: TRBV16; CDR3aa: CASRLRQGAPLEQYF
abundance: .; v_gene: TRBV28; CDR3aa: CASSFGTVNSPLHF
abundance: .; v_gene: TRBV7-3; CDR3aa: CASSLMSQGPYTEAFF
abundance: .; v_gene: TRBV11-1; CDR3aa: CASTRGGLGMDEQFF
abundance: .; v_gene: TRBV28; CDR3aa: CASSQAGTAMLDTQYF
abundance: .; v_gene: TRBV5-1; CDR3aa: CASGGGLAANTGELFF
abundance: .; v_gene: TRBV4-3; CDR3aa: CASSPGTAVYNEQFF
abundance: few; v_gene: TRBV5-5; CDR3aa: CASSFLTGNYGYTF
abundance: .; v_gene: TRBV27; CDR3aa: CASSLSGDYLSYEQYF
abundance: .; v_gene: TRBV5-1; CDR3aa: CASRLAGGASYGYTF
abundance: few; v_gene: TRBV9; CDR3aa: CASSKLAGALYEQYF
abundance: once; v_gene: TRBV5-1; CDR3aa: CASSPRELAGAFYEQYF
abundance: .; v_gene: TRBV4-2; CDR3aa: CASSQATQGSEAFF
abundance: .; v_gene: TRBV27; CDR3aa: CASSLRGPQETQYF
abundance: .; v_gene: TRBV27; CDR3aa: CASSSQGYGYTF
abundance: once; v_gene: TRBV14; CDR3aa: CASSPDSYNEQFF
abundance: .; v_gene: TRBV4-1; CDR3aa: CASSQVGLAGSNEQFF
abundance: .; v_gene: TRBV11-2; CDR3aa: CASNIRDSSEQFF
abundance: .; v_gene: TRBV7-2; CDR3aa: CASSLAAQGVYEQYF
abundance: .; v_gene: TRBV2; CDR3aa: CASSGFRGSTDTQYF
abundance: .; v_gene: TRBV6-5; CDR3aa: CASSWDRQTGELFF
abundance: .; v_gene: TRBV15; CDR3aa: CATSGDWYSPLHF
abundance: .; v_gene: TRBV28; CDR3aa: CASSLRSTGSNQPQHF
abundance: once; v_gene: TRBV3-1/TRBV3-2; CDR3aa: CASSQDRLAGEHEQYF